This T cell receptor (beta chain) originates from a study of blood T cell repertoires in COVID-19. For the study at large: COVID-19 samples collected from the United States, Italy and Spain covered acute and convalescent phases. In each case, the material was cDNA or gDNA derived from T cells, B-cell-depleted T cells, or PBMCs.

Using immunoSEQ multiplex PCR, the repertoire was profiled, and TCRdb retains in-frame clones only, with some absent. The profile covers over 100,000 clones, with 75% to 90% appearing a single time and 15% to 20% taken by the ten largest. Germline V gene lookup returns CDR1 SGHTA and CDR2 FQGNSA. Trimming shortened V by 2 bases and J by 6 bases, and 14 bases separated the two germline ends. The CDR3 consists of 16 residues. Specimen: peripheral blood. This clonotype originated in a human donor with acute or convalescent COVID-19. The donor label of this sample is uncertain. The rearrangement links TRBV7-2 to TRBJ1-6; D possibly corresponds to TRBD1 (5 bases). CDR3 sequence (DNA): TGTGCCAGCAGCTTAAATCGGGCGGGGACTAATTCACCCCTCCACTTT. This gives the protein CASSLNRAGTNSPLHF.